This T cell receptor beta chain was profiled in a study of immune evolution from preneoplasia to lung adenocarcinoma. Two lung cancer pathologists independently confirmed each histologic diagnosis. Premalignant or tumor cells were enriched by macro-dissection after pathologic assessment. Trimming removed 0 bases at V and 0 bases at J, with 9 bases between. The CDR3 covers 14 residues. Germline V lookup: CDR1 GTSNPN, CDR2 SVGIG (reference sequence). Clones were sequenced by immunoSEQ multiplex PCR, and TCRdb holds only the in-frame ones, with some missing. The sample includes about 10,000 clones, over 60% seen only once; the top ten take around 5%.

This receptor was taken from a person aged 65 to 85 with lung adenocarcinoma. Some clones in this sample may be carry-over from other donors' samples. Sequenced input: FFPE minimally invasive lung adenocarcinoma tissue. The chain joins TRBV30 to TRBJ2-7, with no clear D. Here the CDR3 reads CAWSVLLGSYEQYF. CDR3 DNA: TGTGCCTGGAGTGTACTGCTAGGCTCCTACGAGCAGTACTTC.